The 9 T cell receptor beta chains below all came from one sample that was sequenced in a study of regulatory T cells in long-lasting Graves disease. Indicated time point: newly diagnosed GD, antithyroid drugs for less than 3 months. PBMCs provided the RNA from which the TCR library was made. TCR beta libraries were built with iRepertoire HTBI primers and Arm-PCR of CDR3 regions. In TCRdb, the multiplex PCR reads were re-called with MiXCR into one record per CDR3 protein. Among 440,000 or so distinct CDR3 sequences listed, approximately 16% were seen once. The data were also submitted as part of a second study, on T cells in Graves' hyperthyroidism and ophthalmopathy.

Sequenced here: peripheral blood mononuclear cells (PBMCs), sampled at new diagnosis, from a patient treated with antithyroid drugs. The receptor set was obtained from a woman in her 30s with Graves disease.

The V gene is TRBV6-1, the J gene TRBJ1-5; TRBD1 aligns across 7 bases. CDR1 and CDR2 (germline): MNHNS, SASEGT. The trim removed 4 bases at V and 4 bases at J, leaving 4 bases unmatched. This CDR3 contains 14 residues. CDR3 in DNA: TGTGCCAGCAGTGTGCGACAGGGAAATCAGCCCCAGCATTTT. This sequence encodes CASSVRQGNQPQHF.

In its sample, this clonotype was seen many times. This rearrangement joins TRBV27 to TRBJ2-5; D is possibly TRBD2 (5 bases). V was shortened by 3 bases and J by 3 bases, with 17 bases between the two germline ends. Per the germline V gene, CDR1 is MNHEY and CDR2 is SMNVEV (reference sequence). The CDR3 contains 16 residues. The DNA for the CDR3 is TGTGCCAGCAGTTTTGGGCGGGCTAGGGCTGAAGAGACCCAGTACTTC. Protein product: CASSFGRARAEETQYF.

The gene calls are TRBV4-1 and TRBJ1-2; D may be TRBD1 (5 bases). The germline V gene encodes CDR1 MGHRA and CDR2 YSYEKL. V was shortened by 0 bases and J by 1 base, with 9 bases between the two germline ends. The CDR3 spans 15 residues. The CDR3 loop is CASSQEQEYNYGYTF. As DNA, the CDR3 is TGCGCCAGCAGCCAAGAACAGGAATATAACTATGGCTACACCTTC.

This clonotype was picked up many times. V gene TRBV7-2 combines with J gene TRBJ2-1; TRBD1 might be the D (6 bases). The CDR3 runs to 16 residues. Germline V gives CDR1 SGHTA, CDR2 FQGNSA. Trimming left V 5 bases short and J 0 bases short, with 14 bases between. CDR3 sequence: CASSTRTATSYNEQFF. In DNA, the CDR3 is TGTGCCAGCAGCACGCGGACAGCTACCTCCTACAATGAGCAGTTCTTC.

This clonotype was found many times. V gene TRBV27 combines with J gene TRBJ2-1, with 8 nucleotides matching TRBD2. V lost 5 bases to trimming and J lost 4 bases; unmatched junction nucleotides: 7. Germline CDR1 MNHEY, CDR2 SMNVEV (reference sequence). This CDR3 has 15 amino acids. CDR3 DNA: TGTGCCAGCAGTCTCGCGGGACTAGTGTACAATGAGCAGTTCTTC. Translating it yields CASSLAGLVYNEQFF.

The table lists this clonotype with many counts. The chain is built from TRBV6-5 and TRBJ2-2, with D maybe TRBD2 (5 bases). Trimming took 2 bases from V and 6 from J, leaving 7 bases between them. The CDR3 contains 13 residues. The germline V gene has CDR1 MNHEY and CDR2 SVGAGI. The CDR3 region has the DNA TGTGCCAGCAGTTACCGAGGGTCCGGGGAGCTGTTTTTT. Translation: CASSYRGSGELFF.

Ten or more counts support this clonotype. This chain links TRBV18 with TRBJ2-1; TRBD2 agrees at 12 bases. In germline, CDR1 is KGHSH, CDR2 LQKENI. CDR3 length: 15 residues. The ends lost 3 bases at V and 8 bases at J; junction bases unmatched: 5. The CDR3 sequence is CASSPSTSGSDEQFF. The CDR3 bases are TGTGCCAGCTCACCTTCGACTAGCGGGAGTGATGAGCAGTTCTTC.

Comments on this clonotype: This could be a read error, since a much larger clone is one nucleotide away. The CDR3 nucleotides are TGCAGTGCTAGTCCCGACGAAGCGGTCTCCTACAATGAGCAGTACTTC. It translates to CSASPDEAVSYNEQYF. The chain employs TRBV20-1 and TRBJ2-7, with TRBD2 as a possible D gene (5 bases). The CDR3 covers 16 residues. Between the trimmed V and J ends, which lost 3 bases and 7 bases, there was a span of 25 bases. Germline V gene lookup returns CDR1 DFQATT and CDR2 SNEGSKA (reference sequence).

This clonotype was recorded at least ten times. The chain couples TRBV7-3 to TRBJ2-1, with 8 bases identical to TRBD2. This CDR3 has 15 residues. Germline values: CDR1 SGHTA, CDR2 FQGTGA. V lost 2 bases, J lost 2 bases, and 2 bases stayed unmatched. DNA of the CDR3: TGTGCCAGCAGCTTACCCGGGAGGGCCTACAATGAGCAGTTCTTC. Its translation is CASSLPGRAYNEQFF.